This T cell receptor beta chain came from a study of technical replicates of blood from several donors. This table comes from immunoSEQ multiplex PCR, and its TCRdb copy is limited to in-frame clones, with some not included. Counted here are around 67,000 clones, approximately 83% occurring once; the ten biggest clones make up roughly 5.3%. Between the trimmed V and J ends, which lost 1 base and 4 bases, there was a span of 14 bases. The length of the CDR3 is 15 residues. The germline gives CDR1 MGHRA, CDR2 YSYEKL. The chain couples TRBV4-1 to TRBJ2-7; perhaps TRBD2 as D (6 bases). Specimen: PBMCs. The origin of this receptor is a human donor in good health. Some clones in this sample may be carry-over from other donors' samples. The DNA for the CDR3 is TGCGCCAGCAGCCAAGGTTCCGGGAGTGGGTACGAGCAGTACTTC. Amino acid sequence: CASSQGSGSGYEQYF.